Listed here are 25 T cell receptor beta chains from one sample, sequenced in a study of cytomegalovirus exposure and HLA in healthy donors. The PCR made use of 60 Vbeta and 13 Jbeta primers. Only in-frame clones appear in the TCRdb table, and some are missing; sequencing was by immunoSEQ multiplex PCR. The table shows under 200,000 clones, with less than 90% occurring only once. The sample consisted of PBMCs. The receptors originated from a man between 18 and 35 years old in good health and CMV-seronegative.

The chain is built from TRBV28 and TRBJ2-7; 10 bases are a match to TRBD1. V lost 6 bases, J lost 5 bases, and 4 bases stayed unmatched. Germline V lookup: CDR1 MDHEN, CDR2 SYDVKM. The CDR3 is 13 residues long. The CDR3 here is CASSMTGGHEQYF. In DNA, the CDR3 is TGTGCCAGCAGCATGACAGGGGGCCACGAGCAGTACTTC.

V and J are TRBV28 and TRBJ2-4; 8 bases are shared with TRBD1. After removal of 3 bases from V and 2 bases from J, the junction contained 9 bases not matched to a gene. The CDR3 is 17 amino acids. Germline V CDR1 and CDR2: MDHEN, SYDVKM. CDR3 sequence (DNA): TGTGCCAGCAGTTTTCCGCGGACAGGGCGCTCCAAAAACATTCAGTACTTC. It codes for CASSFPRTGRSKNIQYF.

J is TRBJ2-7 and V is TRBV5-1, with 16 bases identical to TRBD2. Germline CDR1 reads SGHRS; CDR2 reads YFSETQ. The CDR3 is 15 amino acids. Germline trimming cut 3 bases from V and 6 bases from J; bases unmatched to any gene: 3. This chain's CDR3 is CASSWGLAGGGEQYF. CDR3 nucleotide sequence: TGCGCCAGCAGCTGGGGACTAGCGGGAGGGGGCGAGCAGTACTTC.

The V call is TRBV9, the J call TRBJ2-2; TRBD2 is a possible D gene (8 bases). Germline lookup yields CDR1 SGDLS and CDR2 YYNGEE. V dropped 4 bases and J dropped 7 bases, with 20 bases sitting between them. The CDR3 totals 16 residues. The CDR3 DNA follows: TGTGCCAGCAGCCCCCTCGGGAGGGGGCATGGCGGGGAGCTGTTTTTT. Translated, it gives CASSPLGRGHGGELFF. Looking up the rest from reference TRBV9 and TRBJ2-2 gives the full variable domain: DSGVTQTPKHLITATGQRVTLRCSPRSGDLSVYWYQQSLDQGLQFLIQYYNGEERAKGNILERFSAQQFPDLHSELNLSSLELGDSALYFCASSPLGRGHGGELFFGEGSRLTVL.

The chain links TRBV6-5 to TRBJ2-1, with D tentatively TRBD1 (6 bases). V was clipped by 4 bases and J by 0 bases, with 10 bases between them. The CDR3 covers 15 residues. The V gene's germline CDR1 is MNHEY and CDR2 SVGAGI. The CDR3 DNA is TGTGCCAGCAGTTCCCAGGGGAGCTCCTACAATGAGCAGTTCTTC. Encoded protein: CASSSQGSSYNEQFF.

The DNA of the CDR3 is TGCGCCAGCAGCCTGGGACAGTCCAATTCACCCCTCCACTTT. It yields the protein CASSLGQSNSPLHF. The genes are TRBV5-1 and TRBJ1-6; 7 bases line up with TRBD1. The CDR3 contains 14 residues. The germline V gene has CDR1 SGHRS and CDR2 YFSETQ. The V gene end was trimmed by 4 bases and the J gene end by 7 bases; junction bases not matched to a gene: 5. Combining the CDR3 with reference TRBV5-1 and TRBJ1-6 gives the whole variable domain KAGVTQTPRYLIKTRGQQVTLSCSPISGHRSVSWYQQTPGQGLQFLFEYFSETQRNKGNFPGRFSGRQFSNSRSEMNVSTLELGDSALYLCASSLGQSNSPLHFGNGTRLTVT.

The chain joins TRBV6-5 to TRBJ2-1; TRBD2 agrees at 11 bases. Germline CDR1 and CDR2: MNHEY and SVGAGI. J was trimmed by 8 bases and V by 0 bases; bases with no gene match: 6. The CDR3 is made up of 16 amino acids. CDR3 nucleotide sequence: TGTGCCAGCAGTTACTCCGCTAGCGGGGGGTTGTATGAGCAGTTCTTC. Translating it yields CASSYSASGGLYEQFF.

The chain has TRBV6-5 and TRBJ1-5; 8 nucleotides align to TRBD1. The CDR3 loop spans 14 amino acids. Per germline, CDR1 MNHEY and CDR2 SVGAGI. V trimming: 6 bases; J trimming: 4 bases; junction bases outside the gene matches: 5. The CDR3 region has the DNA TGTGCCAGCAGGCGACAGGGGAGGAATCAGCCCCAGCATTTT. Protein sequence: CASRRQGRNQPQHF.

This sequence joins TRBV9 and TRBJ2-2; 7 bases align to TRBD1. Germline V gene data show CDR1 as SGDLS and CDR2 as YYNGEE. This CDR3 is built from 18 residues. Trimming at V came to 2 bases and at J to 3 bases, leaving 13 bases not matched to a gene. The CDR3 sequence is CASSVAPVQGRDTGELFF. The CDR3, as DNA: TGTGCCAGCAGCGTCGCACCGGTACAGGGGCGCGACACCGGGGAGCTGTTTTTT.

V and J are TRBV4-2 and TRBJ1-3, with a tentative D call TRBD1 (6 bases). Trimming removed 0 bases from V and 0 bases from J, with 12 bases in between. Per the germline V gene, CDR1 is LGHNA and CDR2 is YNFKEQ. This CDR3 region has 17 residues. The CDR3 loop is CASSQDPQGSSGNTIYF. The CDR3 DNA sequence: TGTGCCAGCAGCCAAGATCCCCAGGGGAGCTCTGGAAACACCATATATTTT.

CDR3 loop: CASKRGVAYEQYF. In nucleotides, the CDR3 is TGTGCCAGCAAAAGGGGCGTGGCCTACGAGCAGTACTTC. J is TRBJ2-7 and V is TRBV27, with D maybe TRBD1 (5 bases). V lost 7 bases and J lost 2, with 12 bases in between. This CDR3 is 13 amino acids long. Germline V gives CDR1 MNHEY, CDR2 SMNVEV (reference sequence).

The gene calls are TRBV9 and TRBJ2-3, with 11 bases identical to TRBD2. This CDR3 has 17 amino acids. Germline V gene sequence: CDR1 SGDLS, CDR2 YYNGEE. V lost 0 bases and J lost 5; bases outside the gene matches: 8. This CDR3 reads CASSVGRASGGKDTQYF. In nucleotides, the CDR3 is TGTGCCAGCAGCGTAGGTCGGGCTAGCGGGGGGAAAGATACGCAGTATTTT.

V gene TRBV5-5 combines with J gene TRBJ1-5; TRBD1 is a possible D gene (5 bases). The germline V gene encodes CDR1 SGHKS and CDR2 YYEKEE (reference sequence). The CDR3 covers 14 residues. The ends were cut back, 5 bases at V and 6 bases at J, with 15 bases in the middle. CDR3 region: CASSPGQGGQPQHF. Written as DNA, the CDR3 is TGTGCCAGCAGTCCAGGGCAGGGAGGTCAGCCCCAGCATTTT.

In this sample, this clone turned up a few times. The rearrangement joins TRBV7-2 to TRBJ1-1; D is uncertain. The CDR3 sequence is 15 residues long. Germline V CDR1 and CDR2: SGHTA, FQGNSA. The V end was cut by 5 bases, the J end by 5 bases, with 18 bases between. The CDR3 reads CASSPSPNVGTEAFF. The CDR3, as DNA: TGTGCCAGCAGCCCCAGCCCCAATGTCGGGACTGAAGCTTTCTTT. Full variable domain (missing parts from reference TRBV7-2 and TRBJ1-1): GAGVSQSPSNKVTEKGKDVELRCDPISGHTALYWYRQSLGQGLEFLIYFQGNSAPDKSGLPSDRFSAERTGGSVSTLTIQRTQQEDSAVYLCASSPSPNVGTEAFFGQGTRLTVV.

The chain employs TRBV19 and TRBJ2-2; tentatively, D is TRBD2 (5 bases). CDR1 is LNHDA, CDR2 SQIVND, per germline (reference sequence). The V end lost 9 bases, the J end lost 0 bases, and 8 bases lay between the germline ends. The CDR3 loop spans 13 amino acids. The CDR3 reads CASRTANTGELFF. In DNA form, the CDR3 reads TGTGCCAGCAGGACTGCGAACACCGGGGAGCTGTTTTTT.

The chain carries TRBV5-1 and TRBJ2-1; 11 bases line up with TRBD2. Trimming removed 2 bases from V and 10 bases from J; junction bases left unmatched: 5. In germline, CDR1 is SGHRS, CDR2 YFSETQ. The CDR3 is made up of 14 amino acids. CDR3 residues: CASSFTSGGGEQFF. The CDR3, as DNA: TGCGCCAGCAGCTTCACTAGCGGGGGAGGGGAGCAGTTCTTC.

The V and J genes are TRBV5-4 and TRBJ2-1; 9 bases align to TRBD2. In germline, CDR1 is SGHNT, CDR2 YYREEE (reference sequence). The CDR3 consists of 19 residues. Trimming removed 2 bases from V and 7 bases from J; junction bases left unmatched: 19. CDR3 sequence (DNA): TGTGCCAGCAGCTTCCACCTGTTGGCGGGGGGGCCAGTTTGGAATGAGCAGTTCTTC. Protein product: CASSFHLLAGGPVWNEQFF.

The CDR3 protein is CASKGRSSYEQYF. As DNA, the CDR3 is TGTGCCAGCAAGGGGCGTAGTTCCTACGAGCAGTACTTC. The chain employs TRBV6-5 and TRBJ2-7; D is perhaps TRBD1 (5 bases). This CDR3 spans 13 amino acids. The V end lost 7 bases, the J end lost 1 base, and 11 bases lay between the germline ends. The V gene's germline CDR1 is MNHEY and CDR2 SVGAGI.

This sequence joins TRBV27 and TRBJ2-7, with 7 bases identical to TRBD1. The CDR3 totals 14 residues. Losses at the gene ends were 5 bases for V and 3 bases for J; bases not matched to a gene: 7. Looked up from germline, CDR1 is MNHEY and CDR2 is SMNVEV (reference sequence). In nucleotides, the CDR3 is TGTGCCAGCAGTCCCGGGACAGTGTACTACGAGCAGTACTTC. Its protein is CASSPGTVYYEQYF.

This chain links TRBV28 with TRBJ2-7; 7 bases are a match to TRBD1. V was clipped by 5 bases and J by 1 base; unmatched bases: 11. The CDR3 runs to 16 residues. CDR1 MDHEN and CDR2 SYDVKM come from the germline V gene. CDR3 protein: CASSTDREDKSYEQYF. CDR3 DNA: TGTGCCAGCAGTACCGACAGGGAAGACAAATCCTACGAGCAGTACTTC.

This CDR3 reads CASSTTGYTGELFF. CDR3 nucleotides: TGTGCCAGTAGTACAACAGGGTACACCGGGGAGCTGTTTTTT. The chain recombines TRBV19 with TRBJ2-2, with a possible D match to TRBD1 (6 bases). There are 14 residues in the CDR3. Germline V gives CDR1 LNHDA, CDR2 SQIVND (reference sequence). Trimming shortened V by 4 bases and J by 3 bases, and 9 bases separated the two germline ends. The full variable domain, in which reference TRBV19 and TRBJ2-2 provide the parts outside the CDR3, is DGGITQSPKYLFRKEGQNVTLSCEQNLNHDAMYWYRQDPGQGLRLIYYSQIVNDFQKGDIAEGYSVSREKKESFPLTVTSAQKNPTAFYLCASSTTGYTGELFFGEGSRLTVL.

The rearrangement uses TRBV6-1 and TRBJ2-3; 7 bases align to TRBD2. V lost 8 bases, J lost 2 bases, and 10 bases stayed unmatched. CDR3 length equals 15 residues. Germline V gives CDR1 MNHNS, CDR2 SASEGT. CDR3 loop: CASGNQAGSTDTQYF. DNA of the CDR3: TGTGCCAGCGGGAACCAAGCGGGGTCCACAGATACGCAGTATTTT.

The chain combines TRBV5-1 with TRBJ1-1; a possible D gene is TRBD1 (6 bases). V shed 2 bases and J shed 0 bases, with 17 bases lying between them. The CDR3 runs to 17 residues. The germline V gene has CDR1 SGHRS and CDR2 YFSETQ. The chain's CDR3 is CASSFRGGQYMNTEAFF. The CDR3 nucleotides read TGCGCCAGCAGCTTCCGGGGCGGACAGTACATGAACACTGAAGCTTTCTTT.

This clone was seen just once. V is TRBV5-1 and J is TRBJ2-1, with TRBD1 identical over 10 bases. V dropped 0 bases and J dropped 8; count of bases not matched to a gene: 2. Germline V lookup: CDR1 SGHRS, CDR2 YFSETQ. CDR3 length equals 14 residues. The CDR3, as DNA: TGCGCCAGCAGCTTGGGACAGGGGGCCGATGAGCAGTTCTTC. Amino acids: CASSLGQGADEQFF.

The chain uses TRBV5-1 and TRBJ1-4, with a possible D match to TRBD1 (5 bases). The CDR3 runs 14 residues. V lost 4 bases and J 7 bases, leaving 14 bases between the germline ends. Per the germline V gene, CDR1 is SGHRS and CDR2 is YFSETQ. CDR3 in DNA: TGCGCCAGCAGCCAGCGGGACTGGGGTGAAAAACTGTTTTTT. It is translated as CASSQRDWGEKLFF.